One and the same sample provided the 27 T cell receptor beta chains below, sequenced in a study of T cells after yellow fever vaccination (dated by TCRdb to between 2019 and 2020). The method was 5' RACE. The data were produced on an Illumina HiSeq 2500. TCRdb trimmed the raw reads at Q25, called clones with MiXCR and kept productive beta chains. Each entry merges the rows of one CDR3 protein and shows their most common DNA and genes. This sample gives over 10,000 distinct CDR3 sequences in total; 5.8% of them show up just once. The ten largest account for roughly 0.9% of the sample. Per the publication, the treatment or condition label means: live attenuated yellow fever vaccine strain. Specimen: PBMCs, either bulk or a sorted T-cell subset (CD4+, CD8+, memory, or dextramer-sorted; not recorded which), collected on the day of the yellow fever booster vaccination. The receptors were gathered from a young man who received the YFV17D yellow fever vaccine.

At least ten counts were recorded for this clonotype. V and J are TRBV28 and TRBJ1-2; D is possibly TRBD1 (5 bases). V lost 5 bases and J lost 8, with 15 bases in between. CDR1 is MDHEN and CDR2 is SYDVKM in the germline V gene. This CDR3 has 13 residues. In nucleotides, the CDR3 is TGTGCCAGCAGTCCTCAGGGAGTGAGGGGCTACACCTTC. As protein: CASSPQGVRGYTF.

This clonotype was observed many times. This chain uses TRBV20-1 with TRBJ1-3, with D maybe TRBD1 (5 bases). Germline V gives CDR1 DFQATT, CDR2 SNEGSKA (reference sequence). Trimming stripped 5 bases from V and 0 bases from J, with 11 bases between. The CDR3 spans 14 residues. This CDR3 reads CSARYRFSGNTIYF. The CDR3 DNA follows: TGCAGTGCTCGTTACAGGTTCTCTGGAAACACCATATATTTT.

This clonotype showed up many times. V usage is TRBV7-2 and J usage is TRBJ2-5, with no clear D. This CDR3 contains 14 residues. Germline-derived CDR1 and CDR2 are SGHTA and FQGNSA. V lost 1 base, J lost 1 base, and 7 bases lay in between. The CDR3 DNA reads as TGTGCCAGCAGCTTAGTGCCGACCCAAGAGACCCAGTACTTC. Its translation: CASSLVPTQETQYF.

By share, this clonotype counts as medium-sized. This chain links TRBV20-1 with TRBJ2-4; weak D call: TRBD2 (6 bases). V was cut by 6 bases and J by 8 bases, with 17 bases left in between. The CDR3 is 13 amino acids. The V gene's germline CDR1 is DFQATT and CDR2 SNEGSKA (reference sequence). Here the CDR3 DNA reads TGCAGTGCGGCGGGACCCCCAATGGACATTCAGTACTTC. Translation: CSAAGPPMDIQYF.

This clonotype appeared many times. The chain carries TRBV4-2 and TRBJ2-7; 11 bases agree with TRBD2. The CDR3 runs to 15 residues. Germline-derived CDR1 and CDR2 are LGHNA and YNFKEQ. V was pared by 4 bases and J by 4 bases, with 6 bases of the junction left unmatched. DNA of the CDR3: TGTGCCAGCAGCCGACCGGGACTAGCGGAGTACGAGCAGTACTTC. It yields the protein CASSRPGLAEYEQYF.

This clonotype was detected ten times or more. The CDR3 region has the DNA TGTGCCAGCAGCTTGGATGGCTTGGCAGGGACAGGAACGTCCTACCAGTTCTTC. This sequence encodes CASSLDGLAGTGTSYQFF. This chain links TRBV5-4 with TRBJ2-1; 8 bases match TRBD1. J was trimmed by 13 bases and V by 0 bases; bases with no gene match: 21. The CDR3 spans 18 residues. Germline CDR1 reads SGHNT; CDR2 reads YYREEE (reference sequence).

This clonotype was seen repeatedly, ten times or more. CDR3 amino acids: CASSPGRVETQYF. The CDR3 DNA follows: TGTGCCAGCAGTCCTGGGCGGGTAGAGACCCAGTACTTC. This chain uses TRBV12-3 or TRBV12-4 with TRBJ2-5; tentatively, D is TRBD2 (5 bases). The CDR3 runs 13 residues. Trimming removed 5 bases from V and 4 bases from J, with 11 bases in between.

This clonotype was recorded at least ten times. The V call is TRBV15, the J call TRBJ2-1; D possibly uses TRBD1 or TRBD2 (7 bases each). With 5 bases removed from V and 0 bases from J, the gap between germline ends came to 17 bases. The CDR3 spans 17 residues. In germline, CDR1 is LNHNV, CDR2 YYDKDF (reference sequence). CDR3 DNA: TGTGCCACCAGCGGGGAGGGGGCGAGTTACTCCTACAATGAGCAGTTCTTC. It yields the protein CATSGEGASYSYNEQFF.

This clonotype is labeled as medium-sized (0.01 to 0.1%). V gene TRBV5-1 combines with J gene TRBJ2-7; D perhaps matches TRBD2 (6 bases). CDR1 is SGHRS and CDR2 is YFSETQ in the germline V gene. V was clipped by 0 bases and J by 1 base, with 8 bases between them. The CDR3 sequence is 14 residues long. As DNA, the CDR3 is TGCGCCAGCAGCTTGGCCGGGGGATCCTACGAGCAGTACTTC. Amino acid sequence: CASSLAGGSYEQYF.

In this sample, this clonotype turned up many times. The genes are TRBV11-2 and TRBJ2-7, with TRBD2 matching over 14 bases. CDR1 and CDR2 (germline): SGHAT, FQNNGV. This CDR3 is 16 amino acids long. V was pared by 2 bases and J by 4 bases, with 4 bases of the junction left unmatched. CDR3 DNA sequence: TGTGCCAGCAGCTTAAGACTAGCGGGAGGGCTATACGAGCAGTACTTC. Residues: CASSLRLAGGLYEQYF.

This clonotype was recorded many times. The rearrangement links TRBV20-1 to TRBJ2-7, with D perhaps matching TRBD2 (6 bases). This CDR3 comprises 11 residues. Germline lookup yields CDR1 DFQATT and CDR2 SNEGSKA (reference sequence). V was pared by 8 bases and J by 2 bases, with 10 bases between. The DNA for the CDR3 is TGCAGTCTAGCGCAGACCTACGAGCAGTACTTC. Translated: CSLAQTYEQYF.

This chain links TRBV3-1 with TRBJ1-4; D is ambiguous. The germline gives CDR1 LGHDT, CDR2 YNNKEL (reference sequence). This CDR3 region has 13 residues. With 8 bases removed from V and 7 bases from J, the gap between germline ends came to 14 bases. The CDR3 DNA reads TGTGCCAGCGCCGCGCAGTCGGTTGAAAAACTGTTTTTT. The encoded protein is CASAAQSVEKLFF.

This clonotype came up many times. The chain joins TRBV5-1 to TRBJ1-4; 8 bases align to TRBD1. CDR1 is SGHRS and CDR2 is YFSETQ in the germline V gene. This CDR3 spans 18 amino acids. With 0 bases clipped from V and 3 bases from J, the junction kept 10 bases outside the gene matches. CDR3 sequence reads: CASSLAWTGLRPNEKLFF. Written as DNA, the CDR3 is TGCGCCAGCAGCTTGGCCTGGACAGGGTTACGCCCTAATGAAAAACTGTTTTTT.

This clonotype rates as medium-sized. V gene TRBV20-1 combines with J gene TRBJ2-5, with D possibly being TRBD1 (6 bases). The germline CDR1 and CDR2 sequences are DFQATT and SNEGSKA (reference sequence). The germline V and J ends were trimmed by 6 bases and 5 bases, with 22 bases remaining between them. This CDR3 has 15 residues. The CDR3 reads CSAHHSGAVTETQYF. CDR3 DNA: TGCAGTGCCCACCATTCAGGGGCAGTGACGGAGACCCAGTACTTC.

Judged by abundance, this clonotype is medium-sized. The rearrangement joins TRBV2 to TRBJ2-3, with D uncertain. V lost 2 bases to trimming and J lost 5 bases, with 11 bases between them. CDR1 SNHLY and CDR2 FYNNEI come from the germline V gene. The CDR3 extends over 14 amino acids. CDR3 bases: TGTGCCAGCAGTGAAAACCCGCGGAAAGATACGCAGTATTTT. Translation gives CASSENPRKDTQYF.

This clonotype is medium-sized. The V gene is TRBV12-3 or TRBV12-4, the J gene TRBJ2-5, with D possibly TRBD2 on 5 matching bases. V dropped 6 bases and J dropped 5 bases, with 13 bases sitting between them. CDR3 length: 13 residues. This CDR3 is CASRAGIVETQYF. CDR3 bases: TGTGCCAGCAGGGCCGGGATTGTGGAGACCCAGTACTTC.

This clonotype was recorded many times. V and J are TRBV20-1 and TRBJ1-1, with D tentatively TRBD1 (5 bases). Between the trimmed V and J ends, which lost 3 bases and 2 bases, there was a span of 10 bases. CDR1 is DFQATT and CDR2 is SNEGSKA in the germline V gene (reference sequence). CDR3 length: 13 amino acids. The CDR3 sequence: CSASGGANTEAFF. The CDR3 DNA is TGCAGTGCTAGTGGGGGTGCAAACACTGAAGCTTTCTTT.

This clonotype was recorded many times. The V and J genes are TRBV7-2 and TRBJ2-6; D is unresolved. CDR1 SGHTA and CDR2 FQGNSA come from the germline V gene. Trimming took 1 base from V and 0 from J, leaving 1 base between them. The CDR3 covers 14 residues. DNA of the CDR3: TGTGCCAGCAGCTTAGACTCTGGGGCCAACGTCCTGACTTTC. This codes for CASSLDSGANVLTF.

This clonotype was counted at least ten times. The chain couples TRBV5-1 to TRBJ1-6, with D possibly TRBD1 on 5 matching bases. Germline CDR1 reads SGHRS; CDR2 reads YFSETQ. The CDR3 runs 14 residues. Trimming removed 3 bases at V and 5 bases at J, with 9 bases between. The CDR3 is CASSSGADNSPLHF. The CDR3 DNA is TGCGCCAGCAGCTCCGGGGCGGATAATTCACCCCTCCACTTT.

In its sample, this clonotype ranks as medium-sized. The rearrangement links TRBV10-2 to TRBJ2-3; 10 bases line up with TRBD2. Looked up from germline, CDR1 is WSHSY and CDR2 is SAAADI. Trimming cost V 4 bases and J 7 bases; bases outside gene matches: 5. The CDR3 is 14 residues long. The CDR3 here is CASSGGSGRHTQYF. In nucleotides, the CDR3 is TGCGCCAGCAGTGGGGGTAGCGGGAGGCATACGCAGTATTTT.

This clonotype is termed medium-sized. The gene calls are TRBV18 and TRBJ2-3; no firm D call. Germline V gene lookup returns CDR1 KGHSH and CDR2 LQKENI. Between the trimmed V and J ends, which lost 2 bases and 3 bases, there was a span of 6 bases. The CDR3 totals 13 residues. In DNA, the CDR3 is TGTGCCAGCTCACCAGGGTCGACAGATACGCAGTATTTT. Protein sequence: CASSPGSTDTQYF.

This clonotype was counted ten times or more. In DNA form, the CDR3 reads TGTGCCAGCAGCACCGGGGAGCTGTTTTTT. Translating gives CASSTGELFF. This sequence joins TRBV28 and TRBJ2-2; no firm D call. Germline CDR1 reads MDHEN; CDR2 reads SYDVKM. V dropped 6 bases and J dropped 4 bases, with 0 bases sitting between them. This CDR3 comprises 10 residues.

This clonotype was seen many times. V gene TRBV24-1 combines with J gene TRBJ2-7; 13 bases align to TRBD2. The CDR3 runs to 15 residues. Germline-derived CDR1 and CDR2 are KGHDR and SFDVKD. The V gene end was trimmed by 10 bases and the J gene end by 5 bases; junction bases not matched to a gene: 10. In nucleotides, the CDR3 is TGTGCCACACCGGGACTAGCGGGATCTCTTGACGAGCAGTACTTC. Its translation is CATPGLAGSLDEQYF.

The gene calls are TRBV7-2 and TRBJ2-5; maybe TRBD2 (7 bases). CDR1 and CDR2 from the germline V gene are SGHTA and FQGNSA. The CDR3 loop spans 14 amino acids. Deletions cut 5 bases from V and 5 bases from J, with 15 bases between. CDR3 bases: TGTGCCAGCAGCCCCATGAGGGGGGGGGAGACCCAGTACTTC. It yields the protein CASSPMRGGETQYF. The variable domain in full, completed from reference TRBV7-2 and TRBJ2-5, reads GAGVSQSPSNKVTEKGKDVELRCDPISGHTALYWYRQSLGQGLEFLIYFQGNSAPDKSGLPSDRFSAERTGGSVSTLTIQRTQQEDSAVYLCASSPMRGGETQYFGPGTRLLVL.

This clonotype was detected many times. The rearrangement links TRBV19 to TRBJ2-2, with 8 bases identical to TRBD1. The germline CDR1 and CDR2 sequences are LNHDA and SQIVND (reference sequence). After removal of 5 bases from V and 0 bases from J, the junction contained 5 bases not matched to a gene. The CDR3 has 16 amino acids. The DNA for the CDR3 is TGTGCCAGTAGTCAAGCAGGGGGCCCGAACACCGGGGAGCTGTTTTTT. Protein: CASSQAGGPNTGELFF.

This clonotype was counted many times. The chain recombines TRBV6-2 or TRBV6-3 with TRBJ2-1; tentatively, D is TRBD1 (5 bases). The CDR3 is 14 residues long. V lost 8 bases and J 9 bases, leaving 20 bases between the germline ends. Germline V gene lookup returns CDR1 MNHEY and CDR2 SVGEGT. The CDR3 bases are TGTGCCAGCCGTCGACAGCAAGTCCAACTTGAGCAGTTCTTC. This sequence encodes CASRRQQVQLEQFF.

This clonotype has at least ten counts. The CDR3 sequence is CASSSSGSQETQYF. CDR3 sequence (DNA): TGTGCCAGTAGTAGTAGCGGGTCCCAAGAGACCCAGTACTTC. The chain combines TRBV19 with TRBJ2-5; 7 bases are a match to TRBD2. The CDR3 length is 14 residues. In germline, CDR1 is LNHDA, CDR2 SQIVND (reference sequence). J was trimmed by 1 base and V by 4 bases; bases with no gene match: 3.